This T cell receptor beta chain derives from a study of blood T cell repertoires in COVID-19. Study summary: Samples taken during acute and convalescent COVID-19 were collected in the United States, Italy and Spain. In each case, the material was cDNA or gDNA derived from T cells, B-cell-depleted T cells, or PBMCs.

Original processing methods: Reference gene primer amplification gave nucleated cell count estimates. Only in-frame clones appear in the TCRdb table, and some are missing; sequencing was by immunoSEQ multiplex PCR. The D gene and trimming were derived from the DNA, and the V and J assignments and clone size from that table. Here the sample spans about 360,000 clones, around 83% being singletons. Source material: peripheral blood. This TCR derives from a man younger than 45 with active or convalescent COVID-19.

CDR3 loop: CASSNQLAGITGELFF. The CDR3 region has the DNA TGTGCCAGCAGCAATCAACTAGCGGGTATTACCGGGGAGCTGTTTTTT. This chain uses TRBV5-4 with TRBJ2-2; 9 nucleotides match TRBD2. The CDR3 is 16 residues long. In germline, CDR1 is SGHNT, CDR2 YYREEE (reference sequence). Trimming removed 4 bases from V and 5 bases from J; junction bases left unmatched: 9.